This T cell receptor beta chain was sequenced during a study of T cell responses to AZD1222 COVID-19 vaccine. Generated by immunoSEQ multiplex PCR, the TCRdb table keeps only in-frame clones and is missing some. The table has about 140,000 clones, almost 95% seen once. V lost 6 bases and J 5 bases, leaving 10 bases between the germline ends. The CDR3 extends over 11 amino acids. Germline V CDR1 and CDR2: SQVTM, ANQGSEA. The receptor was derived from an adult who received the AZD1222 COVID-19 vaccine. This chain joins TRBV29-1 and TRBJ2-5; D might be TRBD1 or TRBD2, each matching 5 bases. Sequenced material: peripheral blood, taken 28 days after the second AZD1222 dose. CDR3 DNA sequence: TGCAGCGTAACTAGGGACGAGACCCAGTACTTC. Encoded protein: CSVTRDETQYF.